This entry describes one T cell receptor beta chain. Its antigen is currently unknown. The data were taken from a study of tumor and adjacent non-tumor tissue in lung cancer. Study information: Patients comprised about a dozen adenocarcinoma, 2 squamous cell carcinoma and 1 small cell lung cancer. Whole-study results and caveats: Tumor TCR diversity, when higher, was linked to shorter survival. In normal lung, the top 100 clones were significantly more dominant than in tumor.

The CDR3 length is 13 residues. The germline CDR1 and CDR2 sequences are SGHNT and YYREEE (reference sequence). Trimming pared 0 bases from V and 12 bases from J, leaving 15 bases between. A modified ARM-PCR protocol with three rounds of nested PCR amplified TCRbeta. One entry per CDR3 protein results from TCRdb running MiXCR on the multiplex PCR reads. The data show 85,000 to 100,000 distinct CDR3 sequences, with about 66% seen just once and about 17% held by the top ten. RNA was extracted from bulk tissue without any cell sorting. The chain is built from TRBV5-4 and TRBJ2-5, with TRBD2 as a possible D gene (5 bases). The specimen sequenced was lung tumor tissue. The clonotype comes from a man in his sixties with non-small cell lung cancer. This CDR3 reads CASSLGRKETKYF. CDR3 nucleotide sequence: TGTGCCAGCAGCTTGGGCCGAAAAGAGACTAAGTACTTC.